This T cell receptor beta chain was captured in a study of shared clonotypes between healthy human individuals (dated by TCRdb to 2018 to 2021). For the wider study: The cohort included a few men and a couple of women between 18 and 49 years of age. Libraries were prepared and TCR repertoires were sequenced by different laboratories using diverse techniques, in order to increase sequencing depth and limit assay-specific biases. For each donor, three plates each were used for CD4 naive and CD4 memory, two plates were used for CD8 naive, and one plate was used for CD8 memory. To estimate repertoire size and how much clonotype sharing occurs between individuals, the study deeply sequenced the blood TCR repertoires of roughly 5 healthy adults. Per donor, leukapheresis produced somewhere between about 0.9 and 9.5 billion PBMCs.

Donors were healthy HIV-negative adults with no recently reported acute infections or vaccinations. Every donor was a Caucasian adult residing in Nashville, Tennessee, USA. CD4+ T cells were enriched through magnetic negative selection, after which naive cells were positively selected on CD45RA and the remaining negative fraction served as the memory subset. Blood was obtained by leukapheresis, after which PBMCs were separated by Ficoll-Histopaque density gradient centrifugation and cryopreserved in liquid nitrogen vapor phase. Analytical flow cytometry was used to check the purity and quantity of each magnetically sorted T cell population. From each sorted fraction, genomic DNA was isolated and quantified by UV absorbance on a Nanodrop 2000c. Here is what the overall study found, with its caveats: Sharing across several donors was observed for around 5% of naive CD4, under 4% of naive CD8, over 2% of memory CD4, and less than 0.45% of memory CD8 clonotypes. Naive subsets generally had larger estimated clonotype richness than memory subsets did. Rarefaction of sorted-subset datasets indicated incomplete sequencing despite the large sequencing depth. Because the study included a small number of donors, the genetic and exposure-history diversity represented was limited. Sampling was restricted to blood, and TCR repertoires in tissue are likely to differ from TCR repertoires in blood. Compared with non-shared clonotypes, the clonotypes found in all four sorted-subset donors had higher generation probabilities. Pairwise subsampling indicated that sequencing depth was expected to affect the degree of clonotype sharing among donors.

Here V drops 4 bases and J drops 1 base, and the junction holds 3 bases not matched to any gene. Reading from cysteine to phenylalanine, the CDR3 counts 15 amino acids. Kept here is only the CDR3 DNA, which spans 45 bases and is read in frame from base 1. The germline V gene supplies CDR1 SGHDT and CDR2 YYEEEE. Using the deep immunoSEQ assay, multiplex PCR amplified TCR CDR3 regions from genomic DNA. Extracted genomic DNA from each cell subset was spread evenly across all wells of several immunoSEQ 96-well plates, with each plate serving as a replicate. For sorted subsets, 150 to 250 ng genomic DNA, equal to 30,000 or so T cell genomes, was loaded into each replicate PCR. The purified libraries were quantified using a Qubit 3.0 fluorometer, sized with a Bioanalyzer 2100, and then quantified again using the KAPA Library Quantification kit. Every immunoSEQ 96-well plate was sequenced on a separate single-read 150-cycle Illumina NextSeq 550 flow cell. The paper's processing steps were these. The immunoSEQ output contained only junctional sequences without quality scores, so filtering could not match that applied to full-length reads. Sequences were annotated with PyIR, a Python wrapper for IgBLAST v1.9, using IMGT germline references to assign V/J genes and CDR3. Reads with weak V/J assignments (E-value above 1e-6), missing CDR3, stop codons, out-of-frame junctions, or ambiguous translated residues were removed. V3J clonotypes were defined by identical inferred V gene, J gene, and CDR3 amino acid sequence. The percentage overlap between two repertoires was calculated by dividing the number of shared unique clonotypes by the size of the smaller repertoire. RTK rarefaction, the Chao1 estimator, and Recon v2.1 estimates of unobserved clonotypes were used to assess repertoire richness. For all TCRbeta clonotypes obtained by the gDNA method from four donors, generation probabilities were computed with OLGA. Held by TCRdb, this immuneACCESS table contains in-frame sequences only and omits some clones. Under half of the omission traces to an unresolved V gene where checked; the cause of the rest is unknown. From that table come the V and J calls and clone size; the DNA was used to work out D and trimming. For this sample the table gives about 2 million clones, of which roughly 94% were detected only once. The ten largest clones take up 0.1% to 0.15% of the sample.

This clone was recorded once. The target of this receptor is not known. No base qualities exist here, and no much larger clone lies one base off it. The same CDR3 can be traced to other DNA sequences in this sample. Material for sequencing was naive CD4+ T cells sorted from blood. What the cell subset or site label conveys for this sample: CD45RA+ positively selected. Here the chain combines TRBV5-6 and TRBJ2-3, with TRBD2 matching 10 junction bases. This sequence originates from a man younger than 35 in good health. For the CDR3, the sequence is CASSPGLAGTDTQYF. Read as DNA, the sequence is TGTGCCAGCAGCCCCGGACTAGCGGGCACAGATACGCAGTATTTT. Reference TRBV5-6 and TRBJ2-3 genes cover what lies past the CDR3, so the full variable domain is DAGVTQSPTHLIKTRGQQVTLRCSPKSGHDTVSWYQQALGQGPQFIFQYYEEEERQRGNFPDRFSGHQFPNYSSELNVNALLLGDSALYLCASSPGLAGTDTQYFGPGTRLTVL.